The 27 T cell receptor beta chains below come from one sample, sequenced in a study of blood T cells in healthy people across ages (dated by TCRdb to the mid-2010s). The library was generated by 5' RACE. Sequencing used an Illumina HiSeq 2500. A second PCR of about 7 to 12 cycles was performed with a sample-barcoded 5' primer and a J-beta primer mix. Using fastp at Q25 and MiXCR, TCRdb reprocessed the public reads and kept productive beta chains. Merged by CDR3 protein, the rows form single entries marked with the most common genes and DNA. The sample includes approximately 690,000 distinct CDR3 sequences, with under 65% observed a single time. In total, the top ten clones hold over 30% of the sample. Specimen: blood. These receptors were taken from a man aged 55-75 years in good health.

The chain carries TRBV6-5 and TRBJ1-2, with 9 bases that match TRBD1. The V gene end was trimmed by 7 bases and the J gene end by 4 bases; junction bases not matched to a gene: 4. Looked up from germline, CDR1 is MNHEY and CDR2 is SVGAGI. This CDR3 is built from 13 residues. The DNA for the CDR3 is TGTGCCAGCACAACGGACAGGGGCTATGGCTACACCTTC. It encodes CASTTDRGYGYTF.

This chain uses TRBV19 with TRBJ2-1; D is ambiguous. The length of the CDR3 is 13 residues. Germline loops: CDR1 LNHDA, CDR2 SQIVND (reference sequence). Trimming shortened V by 4 bases and J by 5 bases, and 9 bases separated the two germline ends. The CDR3 reads CASSSAGHNEQFF. Here the CDR3 DNA reads TGTGCCAGTAGTAGCGCCGGACACAATGAGCAGTTCTTC.

The CDR3 DNA reads as TGCGCCAGCAGCCAAGATGATCGGGGGGCCCCAGATACGCAGTATTTT. As protein: CASSQDDRGAPDTQYF. The chain joins TRBV4-1 to TRBJ2-3; tentative D call: TRBD2 (7 bases). The CDR3 contains 16 residues. Per the germline V gene, CDR1 is MGHRA and CDR2 is YSYEKL. The V end was cut by 0 bases, the J end by 4 bases, with 14 bases between.

This clonotype was seen ten or more times. V and J are TRBV20-1 and TRBJ1-4; D is possibly TRBD1 (6 bases). The length of the CDR3 is 16 residues. The V gene's germline CDR1 is DFQATT and CDR2 SNEGSKA (reference sequence). V lost 4 bases, J lost 2 bases, and 17 bases lay in between. The CDR3 spells CSAKGARGTTNEKLFF. The CDR3 DNA follows: TGCAGTGCTAAAGGGGCCAGGGGTACGACTAATGAAAAACTGTTTTTT.

V usage is TRBV3-1 and J usage is TRBJ1-1; 7 positions agree with TRBD1. This CDR3 has 16 residues. After removal of 3 bases from V and 4 bases from J, the junction contained 11 bases not matched to a gene. Germline V gives CDR1 LGHDT, CDR2 YNNKEL (reference sequence). The CDR3 loop is CASSHPLGAGGTEAFF. CDR3 in DNA: TGTGCCAGCAGCCACCCCCTGGGGGCAGGGGGCACTGAAGCTTTCTTT.

The V and J genes are TRBV3-1 and TRBJ2-1, with a weak D call TRBD1 (6 bases). The CDR3 extends over 16 amino acids. Per germline, CDR1 LGHDT and CDR2 YNNKEL (reference sequence). The V end lost 8 bases, the J end lost 6 bases, and 23 bases lay between the germline ends. The CDR3 spells CASGPTTGQGANEQFF. In DNA, the CDR3 is TGTGCCAGCGGCCCAACGACGGGACAAGGGGCCAATGAGCAGTTCTTC.

The chain has TRBV21-1 and TRBJ2-1. TRBV21-1 is a pseudogene. The CDR3 sequence is 15 residues long. CDR3 loop: CASSKWQRPHNEQFF. The CDR3 bases are TGTGCCAGCAGCAAATGGCAGCGTCCCCACAATGAGCAGTTCTTC.

This clonotype was observed once. The chain joins TRBV27 to TRBJ2-2; possibly TRBD1 or TRBD2 for D (5 bases each). Germline CDR1 MNHEY, CDR2 SMNVEV (reference sequence). V was pared by 5 bases and J by 3 bases, with 13 bases between. CDR3 size: 15 residues. CDR3 in DNA: TGTGCCAGCAGTCCCTCCGGGACCCACACCGGGGAGCTGTTTTTT. Translating gives CASSPSGTHTGELFF.

The rearrangement joins TRBV3-1 to TRBJ2-3; D perhaps matches TRBD1 (5 bases). Per germline, CDR1 LGHDT and CDR2 YNNKEL (reference sequence). V was clipped by 1 base and J by 10 bases, with 6 bases between them. CDR3 length: 11 residues. The CDR3 DNA follows: TGTGCCAGCAGCCAAGGGGGCCCGCAGTATTTT. It is translated as CASSQGGPQYF.

About this clonotype: Sequence at one end of the junction differs from germline and may be a read error. DNA of the CDR3: TGCGCCAGCAGCCAAGATTGGGGTCCGGGACTAGCGGGGGTTAGCTCCTACAATGAGCTGTTCTTC. It encodes CASSQDWGPGLAGVSSYNELFF. The chain employs TRBV4-1 and TRBJ2-1, with 14 bases that match TRBD2. Germline values: CDR1 MGHRA, CDR2 YSYEKL. The CDR3 consists of 22 residues.

The CDR3: CASNRRQGHTGELFF. CDR3 nucleotides: TGTGCCAGCAACAGACGACAGGGTCACACCGGGGAGCTGTTTTTT. V usage is TRBV6-5 and J usage is TRBJ2-2, with 7 bases that match TRBD1. CDR3 length: 15 amino acids. CDR1 is MNHEY, CDR2 SVGAGI, per germline. V lost 7 bases to trimming and J lost 3 bases; unmatched junction nucleotides: 8.

The table lists this clonotype with a few counts. The V and J genes are TRBV12-3 or TRBV12-4 and TRBJ2-3; no firm D call. This CDR3 is built from 13 residues. Deletions cut 4 bases from V and 5 bases from J, with 10 bases between. DNA for the CDR3: TGTGCCAGCAGTTCGGCAGTTGGAGATACGCAGTATTTT. Its translation is CASSSAVGDTQYF.

This clonotype was picked up a small number of times. This chain links TRBV9 with TRBJ2-1; a possible D gene is TRBD2 (6 bases). Trimming removed 0 bases from V and 8 bases from J, with 15 bases in between. CDR3 length: 15 amino acids. Germline values: CDR1 SGDLS, CDR2 YYNGEE. Here the CDR3 DNA reads TGTGCCAGCAGCGTAGTAAGCGGGCCGGGAGATGAGCAGTTCTTC. Protein sequence: CASSVVSGPGDEQFF. Full variable domain (missing parts from reference TRBV9 and TRBJ2-1): DSGVTQTPKHLITATGQRVTLRCSPRSGDLSVYWYQQSLDQGLQFLIQYYNGEERAKGNILERFSAQQFPDLHSELNLSSLELGDSALYFCASSVVSGPGDEQFFGPGTRLTVL.

In this sample, this clonotype turned up a few times. The chain joins TRBV6-5 to TRBJ2-7; D not resolved. The V and J ends lost 6 bases and 0 bases respectively, with 6 bases between them. CDR1 and CDR2 from the germline V gene are MNHEY and SVGAGI. The CDR3 has 12 residues. The CDR3 nucleotides are TGTGCCAGCAGGGTCAACTCCTACGAGCAGTACTTC. Translating it yields CASRVNSYEQYF.

The chain is built from TRBV6-5 and TRBJ1-2; no firm D call. This CDR3 contains 14 residues. V lost 8 bases, J lost 0 bases, and 13 bases lay in between. The V gene's germline CDR1 is MNHEY and CDR2 SVGAGI. The CDR3 loop reads CASHSDRTNYGYTF. CDR3 DNA: TGTGCCAGCCATAGTGACCGAACTAACTATGGCTACACCTTC.

The rearrangement links TRBV20-1 to TRBJ2-7; the match to TRBD1 covers 8 bases. CDR1 and CDR2 from the germline V gene are DFQATT and SNEGSKA (reference sequence). This CDR3 is built from 13 residues. J was trimmed by 5 bases and V by 3 bases; bases with no gene match: 6. CDR3 sequence: CSARSGGTHEQYF. In DNA, the CDR3 is TGCAGTGCTAGGTCAGGGGGCACCCACGAGCAGTACTTC.

The chain is built from TRBV28 and TRBJ2-2, with TRBD2 matching over 7 bases. Germline CDR1 is MDHEN and CDR2 is SYDVKM. V was clipped by 5 bases and J by 9 bases; unmatched bases: 3. The CDR3 has 12 amino acids. For the CDR3, the DNA is TGTGCCAGCAGTCGAGCGGGGAGGGAGCTGTTTTTT. It specifies CASSRAGRELFF.

The V call is TRBV4-1, the J call TRBJ1-2, with 9 nucleotides matching TRBD1. Germline lookup yields CDR1 MGHRA and CDR2 YSYEKL. This CDR3 is built from 17 residues. V lost 7 bases to trimming and J lost 8 bases; unmatched junction nucleotides: 20. In DNA form, the CDR3 reads TGCGCCAGCAACTTGAATTACGGGACAGGGAGTTCGGGGGGCTACACCTTC. Protein product: CASNLNYGTGSSGGYTF.

This CDR3 is CASSYVQGISYEQYF. In DNA, the CDR3 is TGTGCCAGCAGTTACGTCCAGGGGATCTCCTACGAGCAGTACTTC. V usage is TRBV6-2 or TRBV6-3 and J usage is TRBJ2-7; maybe TRBD1 (6 bases). CDR3 length equals 15 residues. Germline CDR1 is MNHEY and CDR2 is SVGEGT. Trimming took 2 bases from V and 0 from J, leaving 11 bases between them.

This clonotype occurred many times. The chain has TRBV15 and TRBJ2-4; 9 nucleotides align to TRBD1. Germline values: CDR1 LNHNV, CDR2 YYDKDF (reference sequence). Germline trimming cut 4 bases from V and 7 bases from J; bases unmatched to any gene: 5. This CDR3 is built from 14 residues. The CDR3 protein is CATSTGTGRNIQYF. CDR3 nucleotide sequence: TGTGCCACCAGCACCGGGACAGGGAGGAACATTCAGTACTTC.

The rearrangement uses TRBV20-1 and TRBJ1-1; D remains unclear. This CDR3 has 14 amino acids. CDR1 and CDR2 (germline): DFQATT, SNEGSKA (reference sequence). The V gene lost 5 bases and the J gene lost 3 bases, with 16 bases spanning the gap. The CDR3 region has the DNA TGCAGTGCTCTGGCGGCACCGCAGTACACTGAAGCTTTCTTT. Residues: CSALAAPQYTEAFF.

This chain links TRBV5-1 with TRBJ1-6, with unresolved D. Germline V gene lookup returns CDR1 SGHRS and CDR2 YFSETQ. This CDR3 comprises 15 residues. V was cut by 0 bases and J by 2 bases, with 6 bases left in between. CDR3 in DNA: TGCGCCAGCAGCTTGGACGGAACCTATAATTCACCCCTCCACTTT. It translates to CASSLDGTYNSPLHF.

The genes are TRBV6-2 or TRBV6-3 and TRBJ2-1; the D gene is possibly TRBD1 (5 bases). Trimming shortened V by 7 bases and J by 4 bases, and 14 bases separated the two germline ends. In germline, CDR1 is MNHEY, CDR2 SVGEGT. The CDR3 covers 14 residues. CDR3 coding DNA: TGTGCCAGCAATAGACAGACGCTTTACAATGAGCAGTTCTTC. Encoded protein: CASNRQTLYNEQFF.

This clonotype has a handful of counts. The chain is built from TRBV20-1 and TRBJ2-3; 13 nucleotides align to TRBD2. Germline trimming cut 2 bases from V and 5 bases from J; bases unmatched to any gene: 4. The CDR3 sequence is 15 residues long. Germline loops: CDR1 DFQATT, CDR2 SNEGSKA (reference sequence). CDR3 nucleotide sequence: TGCAGTGCTAGACCACTAGCGGGGGGGATAGATACGCAGTATTTT. This codes for CSARPLAGGIDTQYF.

The chain couples TRBV9 to TRBJ1-5; possible D gene TRBD1, 5 bases. V gave up 2 bases and J gave up 6 bases, with 12 bases separating them. This CDR3 is 14 amino acids long. CDR1 is SGDLS and CDR2 is YYNGEE in the germline V gene. In DNA, the CDR3 is TGTGCCAGCAGCGTCGGGGGGTTGAGTCAGCCCCAGCATTTT. Protein: CASSVGGLSQPQHF.

V and J are TRBV27 and TRBJ1-2; D is ambiguous. Germline V lookup: CDR1 MNHEY, CDR2 SMNVEV (reference sequence). The CDR3 covers 14 residues. The V and J ends lost 5 bases and 4 bases respectively, with 14 bases between them. For the CDR3, the DNA is TGTGCCAGCAGTCTCGCCCCGGGGATCTATGGCTACACCTTC. Translated: CASSLAPGIYGYTF.

This chain links TRBV6-5 with TRBJ2-1; D is possibly TRBD2 (5 bases). From germline, CDR1 is MNHEY and CDR2 SVGAGI. V gave up 5 bases and J gave up 2 bases, with 10 bases separating them. This CDR3 contains 14 residues. In DNA form, the CDR3 reads TGTGCCAGCAGTCCCCCCGGGACCTACAATGAGCAGTTCTTC. It yields the protein CASSPPGTYNEQFF.